Below are 28 T cell receptor beta chains sequenced from a single sample in a study of blood T cell repertoires in COVID-19. Assay used: immunoSEQ multiplex PCR; TCRdb lists only in-frame clones, some missing. The data hold over 250,000 clones, with over 65% observed a single time. Source material: peripheral blood. These receptors were collected from a woman older than 75 with acute or convalescent COVID-19.

Only a few counts were recorded for this clone. The chain recombines TRBV27 with TRBJ1-1; possible D gene TRBD1, 5 bases. CDR3 length equals 17 residues. Germline assignment: CDR1 MNHEY and CDR2 SMNVEV (reference sequence). V lost 6 bases to trimming and J lost 2 bases, with 22 bases between them. DNA for the CDR3: TGTGCCAGCAGCCCTCGCGGAGGGGTCCGTAGAAACACTGAAGCTTTCTTT. Its protein is CASSPRGGVRRNTEAFF.

This rearrangement joins TRBV10-3 to TRBJ1-2; 7 positions agree with TRBD1. CDR1 ENHRY and CDR2 SYGVKD come from the germline V gene. The length of the CDR3 is 13 residues. V dropped 2 bases and J dropped 3; count of bases not matched to a gene: 0. The CDR3 loop is CAISETGDYGYTF. As DNA, the CDR3 is TGTGCCATCAGTGAGACAGGGGACTATGGCTACACCTTC.

V usage is TRBV19 and J usage is TRBJ1-5, with D perhaps matching TRBD1 (6 bases). CDR1 is LNHDA and CDR2 is SQIVND in the germline V gene (reference sequence). V lost 3 bases to trimming and J lost 0 bases, with 12 bases between them. The CDR3 is 16 amino acids. CDR3 region: CASSMQGSTSNQPQHF. For the CDR3, the DNA is TGTGCCAGTAGTATGCAGGGGTCGACTAGCAATCAGCCCCAGCATTTT.

This sequence joins TRBV6-5 and TRBJ1-5, with 8 bases that match TRBD1. The CDR3 contains 15 residues. J was trimmed by 7 bases and V by 5 bases; bases with no gene match: 10. Germline V gene sequence: CDR1 MNHEY, CDR2 SVGAGI. The CDR3 sequence is CASSPRDRGEQPQHF. In nucleotides, the CDR3 is TGTGCCAGCAGTCCCCGCGACAGGGGTGAACAGCCCCAGCATTTT.

The chain couples TRBV6-2 or TRBV6-3 to TRBJ1-4, with D possibly TRBD1 on 6 matching bases. CDR3 length equals 13 residues. Germline loops: CDR1 MNHEY, CDR2 SVGEGT. The germline V and J ends were trimmed by 3 bases and 8 bases, with 10 bases remaining between them. CDR3 region: CASSYKDREKLFF. DNA for the CDR3: TGTGCCAGCAGTTATAAGGACAGAGAAAAACTGTTTTTT.

The V gene is TRBV14, the J gene TRBJ1-2; 8 positions agree with TRBD1. V was pared by 7 bases and J by 7 bases, with 14 bases of the junction left unmatched. The CDR3 loop spans 15 amino acids. The germline gives CDR1 SGHDN, CDR2 FVKESK. The CDR3 loop reads CASKISGTGLFGYTF. DNA for the CDR3: TGTGCCAGCAAGATATCCGGGACAGGCCTGTTTGGCTACACCTTC. The full variable domain, in which reference TRBV14 and TRBJ1-2 provide the parts outside the CDR3, is EAGVTQFPSHSVIEKGQTVTLRCDPISGHDNLYWYRRVMGKEIKFLLHFVKESKQDESGMPNNRFLAERTGGTYSTLKVQPAELEDSGVYFCASKISGTGLFGYTFGSGTRLTVV.

This chain uses TRBV18 with TRBJ1-3; possibly TRBD1 for D (5 bases). Trimming took 3 bases from V and 4 from J, leaving 16 bases between them. This CDR3 comprises 16 residues. CDR1 is KGHSH, CDR2 LQKENI, per germline. The CDR3 sequence is CASSPNPGTSGNTIYF. The CDR3 region has the DNA TGTGCCAGCTCACCTAACCCCGGGACTTCAGGAAACACCATATATTTT.

The V call is TRBV4-1, the J call TRBJ2-2, with a possible D match to TRBD2 (5 bases). The CDR3 sequence is 16 residues long. V lost 4 bases and J 7 bases, leaving 19 bases between the germline ends. CDR1 MGHRA and CDR2 YSYEKL come from the germline V gene. As DNA, the CDR3 is TGCGCCAGCAGCCCTCGCGGGTCCTCCGTGAGCGGGGAGCTGTTTTTT. Translated: CASSPRGSSVSGELFF.

The V gene is TRBV6-5, the J gene TRBJ2-5; 7 nucleotides align to TRBD1. There are 14 residues in the CDR3. Germline V CDR1 and CDR2: MNHEY, SVGAGI. The ends lost 6 bases at V and 1 base at J; junction bases unmatched: 5. Here the CDR3 reads CASRAQGSQETQYF. The CDR3 DNA sequence: TGTGCCAGCAGGGCACAGGGGAGCCAAGAGACCCAGTACTTC.

This clone was detected a few times. The chain couples TRBV9 to TRBJ2-1; TRBD2 matches at 9 bases. J was trimmed by 3 bases and V by 0 bases; bases with no gene match: 4. The CDR3 consists of 16 residues. Germline V gene data show CDR1 as SGDLS and CDR2 as YYNGEE. The CDR3 DNA sequence: TGTGCCAGCAGCGTAGCTAGCGGGGCTAACTACAATGAGCAGTTCTTC. Translated: CASSVASGANYNEQFF. The whole variable domain, filled in from reference TRBV9 and TRBJ2-1, reads DSGVTQTPKHLITATGQRVTLRCSPRSGDLSVYWYQQSLDQGLQFLIQYYNGEERAKGNILERFSAQQFPDLHSELNLSSLELGDSALYFCASSVASGANYNEQFFGPGTRLTVL.

The CDR3 loop is CASQGSTYEQYF. CDR3 DNA sequence: TGTGCCAGCCAGGGCAGCACCTACGAGCAGTACTTC. The V call is TRBV6-5, the J call TRBJ2-7, with a tentative D call TRBD1 (5 bases). V lost 8 bases to trimming and J lost 2 bases, with 10 bases between them. The CDR3 is made up of 12 amino acids. The germline V gene has CDR1 MNHEY and CDR2 SVGAGI.

This clone was seen once. The J gene is TRBJ2-7, the V gene TRBV19, with a tentative D call TRBD2 (6 bases). Germline V gene lookup returns CDR1 LNHDA and CDR2 SQIVND (reference sequence). The CDR3 covers 15 residues. Deletions cut 7 bases from V and 2 bases from J, with 18 bases between. The CDR3 spells CASTTTGGGAYEQYF. CDR3 DNA: TGTGCCAGTACTACCACCGGGGGAGGCGCCTACGAGCAGTACTTC.

There are a few counts of this clone. The chain recombines TRBV6-1 with TRBJ1-2; D may be TRBD1 (5 bases). CDR3 length: 13 amino acids. V was pared by 3 bases and J by 4 bases, with 9 bases between. Germline V CDR1 and CDR2: MNHNS, SASEGT. CDR3 sequence: CASSETAFYGYTF. DNA for the CDR3: TGTGCCAGCAGTGAGACAGCCTTCTATGGCTACACCTTC.

V gene TRBV19 combines with J gene TRBJ2-2; D ambiguous. This CDR3 spans 14 amino acids. Germline V gives CDR1 LNHDA, CDR2 SQIVND (reference sequence). The germline V and J ends were trimmed by 1 base and 3 bases, with 6 bases remaining between them. Here the CDR3 DNA reads TGTGCCAGTAGTATAGCTGGCTACACCGGGGAGCTGTTTTTT. Amino acids: CASSIAGYTGELFF.

This clone showed up just once. The J gene is TRBJ2-1, the V gene TRBV5-1, with 7 nucleotides matching TRBD1. Trimming at V came to 0 bases and at J to 9 bases, leaving 9 bases not matched to a gene. Per germline, CDR1 SGHRS and CDR2 YFSETQ. This CDR3 has 15 residues. This chain's CDR3 is CASSLGQGVFGEQFF. The DNA of the CDR3 is TGCGCCAGCAGCTTGGGACAGGGCGTTTTTGGTGAGCAGTTCTTC. The variable domain in full, completed from reference TRBV5-1 and TRBJ2-1, reads KAGVTQTPRYLIKTRGQQVTLSCSPISGHRSVSWYQQTPGQGLQFLFEYFSETQRNKGNFPGRFSGRQFSNSRSEMNVSTLELGDSALYLCASSLGQGVFGEQFFGPGTRLTVL.

The V gene is TRBV6-6, the J gene TRBJ1-1, with D possibly being TRBD1 (5 bases). The germline V gene has CDR1 MNHNY and CDR2 SVGAGI (reference sequence). The length of the CDR3 is 14 residues. Trimming took off 6 bases at V and 5 bases at J, with 16 bases between the two ends. CDR3 amino acids: CASRGPGQGTEAFF. CDR3 DNA sequence: TGTGCCAGCAGGGGGCCAGGGCAAGGGACTGAAGCTTTCTTT.

V usage is TRBV5-6 and J usage is TRBJ1-5, with D tentatively TRBD1 (6 bases). CDR3 size: 16 residues. Trimming cost V 0 bases and J 2 bases, with 12 bases left between them. Germline V gene data show CDR1 as SGHDT and CDR2 as YYEEEE. The CDR3 nucleotides read TGTGCCAGCAGCTTGGGGTCAGGGGTTGGCAATCAGCCCCAGCATTTT. This gives the protein CASSLGSGVGNQPQHF.

This clone was picked up a small number of times. The J gene is TRBJ2-1, the V gene TRBV11-3, with 13 bases matching TRBD2. The germline V gene encodes CDR1 SGHNT and CDR2 YENEEA. V lost 5 bases to trimming and J lost 9 bases; unmatched junction nucleotides: 7. The CDR3 consists of 15 residues. The CDR3 nucleotides are TGTGCCAGCAGCACGGGACTAGCGGGGTCGGTTGAGCAGTTCTTC. It is translated as CASSTGLAGSVEQFF.

The rearrangement links TRBV5-1 to TRBJ1-3, with 9 nucleotides matching TRBD1. Unmatched junction bases numbered 3, after V lost 3 bases and J lost 2 bases. The germline gives CDR1 SGHRS, CDR2 YFSETQ. The CDR3 runs to 15 residues. The CDR3 nucleotides read TGCGCCAGCAGCTCCACAGGGGGCACTGGAAACACCATATATTTT. Translation: CASSSTGGTGNTIYF. Based on the CDR3 plus reference TRBV5-1 and TRBJ1-3, the full variable domain is KAGVTQTPRYLIKTRGQQVTLSCSPISGHRSVSWYQQTPGQGLQFLFEYFSETQRNKGNFPGRFSGRQFSNSRSEMNVSTLELGDSALYLCASSSTGGTGNTIYFGEGSWLTVV.

The chain couples TRBV6-2 or TRBV6-3 to TRBJ2-7; 13 bases are a match to TRBD2. The CDR3 covers 17 residues. The J segment lost 2 bases and the V segment lost 5 bases, leaving 9 bases of the junction unmatched. Germline-derived CDR1 and CDR2 are MNHEY and SVGEGT. The CDR3, as DNA: TGTGCCAGCAGTACATCCGGACTAGCGGGAGCCCCCTACGAGCAGTACTTC. Its translation is CASSTSGLAGAPYEQYF.

The CDR3 here is CASSSAGLAGVNEQYF. The CDR3 DNA reads TGTGCCAGCAGCTCCGCAGGACTAGCGGGAGTCAACGAGCAGTACTTC. The chain recombines TRBV7-9 with TRBJ2-7; 13 bases are a match to TRBD2. The CDR3 loop spans 16 amino acids. Germline trimming cut 4 bases from V and 5 bases from J; bases unmatched to any gene: 8. CDR1 and CDR2 (germline): SEHNR, FQNEAQ (reference sequence).

The gene calls are TRBV6-6 and TRBJ2-5; maybe TRBD1 (6 bases). V gave up 4 bases and J gave up 5 bases, with 8 bases separating them. Germline-derived CDR1 and CDR2 are MNHNY and SVGAGI (reference sequence). The CDR3 is 12 amino acids. The CDR3 DNA reads TGTGCCAGCAGTTCAGGGGCCGAGACCCAGTACTTC. This encodes CASSSGAETQYF.

The J gene is TRBJ2-7, the V gene TRBV14; 7 nucleotides agree with TRBD1. Unmatched junction bases numbered 9, after V lost 0 bases and J lost 4 bases. The germline gives CDR1 SGHDN, CDR2 FVKESK. The CDR3 has 16 residues. The CDR3 DNA is TGTGCCAGCAGCCAAGATAGTTGGACAGGAATATACGAGCAGTACTTC. This gives the protein CASSQDSWTGIYEQYF.

V is TRBV5-1 and J is TRBJ2-2, with TRBD1 matching over 9 bases. CDR3 size: 16 residues. Germline V gene sequence: CDR1 SGHRS, CDR2 YFSETQ. Trimming took 0 bases from V and 5 from J; bases not matched to a gene: 5. The CDR3 reads CASSLVGTGRTGELFF. In DNA, the CDR3 is TGCGCCAGCAGCTTGGTAGGGACAGGGAGAACCGGGGAGCTGTTTTTT.

The V call is TRBV28, the J call TRBJ1-2; D gene ambiguous. V lost 3 bases, J lost 5 bases, and 7 bases lay in between. The CDR3 is 12 residues long. CDR1 is MDHEN and CDR2 is SYDVKM in the germline V gene. The CDR3 sequence is CASSFYRYGYTF. DNA for the CDR3: TGTGCCAGCAGTTTTTATCGTTATGGCTACACCTTC.

The chain recombines TRBV10-3 with TRBJ2-3, with 10 bases matching TRBD2. V dropped 0 bases and J dropped 10; count of bases not matched to a gene: 10. CDR3 length equals 16 residues. Germline lookup yields CDR1 ENHRY and CDR2 SYGVKD. The CDR3 loop is CAISESSSGGPASQYF. In DNA form, the CDR3 reads TGTGCCATCAGTGAGTCGTCTAGCGGGGGCCCGGCGTCGCAGTATTTT.

This chain joins TRBV6-2 or TRBV6-3 and TRBJ2-3; TRBD1 matches 8 bases. CDR3 size: 17 residues. Trimming removed 0 bases from V and 5 bases from J; junction bases left unmatched: 10. Per germline, CDR1 MNHEY and CDR2 SVGEGT. CDR3 sequence: CASSYSPRGLVGDTQYF. The CDR3 coding sequence is TGTGCCAGCAGTTACTCTCCCAGGGGGCTCGTTGGAGATACGCAGTATTTT.

The V call is TRBV4-1, the J call TRBJ1-5, with a tentative D call TRBD1 (5 bases). CDR1 is MGHRA and CDR2 is YSYEKL in the germline V gene. V was clipped by 1 base and J by 6 bases, with 22 bases between them. This CDR3 is built from 18 residues. CDR3 sequence: CASSQGSLSHRFGQPQHF. The CDR3 DNA reads TGCGCCAGCAGCCAAGGATCCTTATCACACAGGTTTGGTCAGCCCCAGCATTTT.